The 32 T cell receptor beta chains given below trace back to one sample, sequenced in a study of T cells and Merkel cell carcinoma outcomes. Only in-frame clones appear in the TCRdb table, and some are missing; sequencing was by immunoSEQ multiplex PCR. The data hold about 15,000 clones, with 75% to 85% observed a single time. The sequencing input was tumor tissue from Merkel cell carcinoma. The receptors were gathered from a human donor with Merkel cell carcinoma.

This chain links TRBV19 with TRBJ2-7, with TRBD2 matching 7 bases. The CDR3 runs to 14 residues. The junction had 7 bases not matched to a gene; V was cut back by 5 bases and J by 3 bases. Germline CDR1 and CDR2: LNHDA and SQIVND (reference sequence). The CDR3 bases are TGTGCCAGTAGTTCGACTAGCACTCACTACGAGCAGTACTTC. Protein product: CASSSTSTHYEQYF.

This rearrangement joins TRBV28 to TRBJ2-3, with D maybe TRBD1 (5 bases). This CDR3 is 11 amino acids long. Trimming left V 6 bases short and J 5 bases short, with 6 bases between. Germline assignment: CDR1 MDHEN and CDR2 SYDVKM. DNA of the CDR3: TGTGCCAGCAGCAGGGAAGATACGCAGTATTTT. It is translated as CASSREDTQYF.

V and J are TRBV29-1 and TRBJ1-3; 10 positions agree with TRBD1. After removal of 5 bases from V and 4 bases from J, the junction contained 5 bases not matched to a gene. Germline CDR1 SQVTM, CDR2 ANQGSEA. This CDR3 has 14 residues. The CDR3 DNA is TGCAGCGTTACAGGACAGGGGGGCGGAAACACCATATATTTT. Residues: CSVTGQGGGNTIYF. Combining the CDR3 with reference TRBV29-1 and TRBJ1-3 gives the whole variable domain SAVISQKPSRDICQRGTSLTIQCQVDSQVTMMFWYRQQPGQSLTLIATANQGSEATYESGFVIDKFPISRPNLTFSTLTVSNMSPEDSSIYLCSVTGQGGGNTIYFGEGSWLTVV.

This chain joins TRBV28 and TRBJ2-7; D is perhaps TRBD2 (5 bases). CDR3 size: 14 residues. Germline V CDR1 and CDR2: MDHEN, SYDVKM. V lost 6 bases and J lost 5, with 17 bases in between. CDR3 amino acids: CASSPRRASHEQYF. CDR3 DNA sequence: TGTGCCAGCAGCCCGAGGCGAGCTAGCCACGAGCAGTACTTC.

This rearrangement joins TRBV21-1 to TRBJ2-5; TRBD1 was called by the table and not checked on the DNA. TRBV21-1 is reported as a pseudogene. The CDR3 runs to 20 residues. CDR3 coding DNA: TGTGCCAGCACACCCCGGACAGGGGGGGCGGCGAAGAGTACCCAAGAGACCCAGTACTTC. As protein: CASTPRTGGAAKSTQETQYF.

This chain uses TRBV7-2 with TRBJ1-6; D ambiguous. Germline lookup yields CDR1 SGHTA and CDR2 FQGNSA. Trimming took off 1 base at V and 6 bases at J, with 10 bases between the two ends. This CDR3 has 15 residues. CDR3 sequence (DNA): TGTGCCAGCAGCTTAGGCGCGTTTACTAATTCACCCCTCCACTTT. Its protein product is CASSLGAFTNSPLHF.

The rearrangement links TRBV9 to TRBJ2-3; D is unclear. V was clipped by 0 bases and J by 2 bases, with 10 bases between them. Germline V lookup: CDR1 SGDLS, CDR2 YYNGEE. The CDR3 sequence is 15 residues long. DNA of the CDR3: TGTGCCAGCAGCGTAGGGGCCGGCTTCACAGATACGCAGTATTTT. Translation: CASSVGAGFTDTQYF.

V is TRBV6-5 and J is TRBJ1-2; 7 nucleotides line up with TRBD1. Trimming at V came to 7 bases and at J to 2 bases, leaving 4 bases not matched to a gene. CDR1 and CDR2 (germline): MNHEY, SVGAGI. The CDR3 spans 13 residues. Written as DNA, the CDR3 is TGTGCCAGCAAAAAACAGGGGAACTATGGCTACACCTTC. Its translation: CASKKQGNYGYTF.

The chain uses TRBV7-6 and TRBJ1-5, with D possibly matching TRBD1 (5 bases). Germline CDR1 is SGHVS and CDR2 is FNYEAQ. The CDR3 runs to 14 residues. V was cut by 0 bases and J by 6 bases, with 9 bases left in between. CDR3 amino acids: CASSLAGAGQPQHF. Written as DNA, the CDR3 is TGTGCCAGCAGCTTAGCAGGGGCTGGTCAGCCCCAGCATTTT.

Written as DNA, the CDR3 is TGTGCCAGCAGCTTAACGGGAGCTCCATTCACCGGGGAGCTGTTTTTT. Protein product: CASSLTGAPFTGELFF. The V gene is TRBV7-2, the J gene TRBJ2-2, with D tentatively TRBD2 (6 bases). V lost 2 bases and J 4 bases, leaving 14 bases between the germline ends. CDR3 length equals 16 residues. Germline lookup yields CDR1 SGHTA and CDR2 FQGNSA.

This chain connects TRBV28 to TRBJ1-1; the D is unclear. The ends were cut back, 3 bases at V and 5 bases at J, with 7 bases in the middle. This CDR3 has 12 amino acids. CDR1 and CDR2 from the germline V gene are MDHEN and SYDVKM. This chain's CDR3 is CASSFSETEAFF. CDR3 coding DNA: TGTGCCAGCAGTTTCTCGGAGACTGAAGCTTTCTTT.

This clone came up once. The chain joins TRBV5-1 to TRBJ2-1; 9 nucleotides align to TRBD1. The germline V gene has CDR1 SGHRS and CDR2 YFSETQ. The CDR3 runs 14 residues. The V gene end was trimmed by 4 bases and the J gene end by 7 bases; junction bases not matched to a gene: 6. The DNA of the CDR3 is TGCGCCAGCAGCCCGGGACAGGGCCCGAATGAGCAGTTCTTC. It yields the protein CASSPGQGPNEQFF.

This chain uses TRBV6-1 with TRBJ1-5; D possibly corresponds to TRBD1 (5 bases). The germline gives CDR1 MNHNS, CDR2 SASEGT. V was shortened by 1 base and J by 7 bases, with 17 bases between the two germline ends. The CDR3 is made up of 16 amino acids. The CDR3 DNA reads TGTGCCAGCAGTGAAGGAGAAGGGGTGTCATGGCAGCCCCAGCATTTT. Protein sequence: CASSEGEGVSWQPQHF.

The J gene is TRBJ1-1, the V gene TRBV6-1, with D possibly TRBD1 on 6 matching bases. V was cut by 0 bases and J by 5 bases, with 13 bases left in between. The CDR3 consists of 15 residues. The germline V gene encodes CDR1 MNHNS and CDR2 SASEGT. The DNA of the CDR3 is TGTGCCAGCAGTGAAGCGCTTGGGGGCTGGACTGAAGCTTTCTTT. Translating it yields CASSEALGGWTEAFF.

The chain has TRBV10-3 and TRBJ2-7; D might be TRBD1 (5 bases). This CDR3 has 14 amino acids. CDR1 is ENHRY and CDR2 is SYGVKD in the germline V gene. V lost 4 bases and J lost 5, with 15 bases in between. The CDR3 sequence is CAISVGQGLDEQYF. Here the CDR3 DNA reads TGTGCCATCAGTGTAGGGCAGGGCCTGGACGAGCAGTACTTC.

The V and J genes are TRBV7-8 and TRBJ1-6, with 10 nucleotides matching TRBD1. Germline CDR1 reads SGHVS; CDR2 reads FQNEAQ. The CDR3 totals 15 residues. Trimming at V came to 0 bases and at J to 7 bases, leaving 0 bases not matched to a gene. CDR3 DNA sequence: TGTGCCAGCAGCTTAGCGGGACAGGGGAATTCACCCCTCCACTTT. The encoded protein is CASSLAGQGNSPLHF.

The genes are TRBV5-1 and TRBJ2-4; no definite D call. The germline V gene encodes CDR1 SGHRS and CDR2 YFSETQ. This CDR3 has 13 residues. The V and J ends lost 1 base and 8 bases respectively, with 10 bases between them. The CDR3 here is CASSLHSLDIQYF. CDR3 in DNA: TGCGCCAGCAGCTTGCACAGTCTAGACATTCAGTACTTC.

J is TRBJ2-7 and V is TRBV5-1, with a weak D call TRBD1 (5 bases). CDR1 is SGHRS, CDR2 YFSETQ, per germline. Deletions cut 0 bases from V and 3 bases from J, with 7 bases between. The CDR3 length is 13 residues. The chain's CDR3 is CASSLDRIYEQYF. The CDR3 nucleotides are TGCGCCAGCAGCTTGGACAGGATCTACGAGCAGTACTTC.

The V gene is TRBV11-2, the J gene TRBJ2-7; 7 bases agree with TRBD2. V lost 5 bases and J lost 7; bases outside the gene matches: 8. From germline, CDR1 is SGHAT and CDR2 FQNNGV. This CDR3 comprises 13 residues. The CDR3 sequence: CASSPQMGGEQYF. DNA of the CDR3: TGTGCCAGCAGCCCGCAGATGGGGGGGGAGCAGTACTTC.

The rearrangement joins TRBV6-5 to TRBJ1-1; 8 bases map to TRBD1. The ends lost 7 bases at V and 4 bases at J; junction bases unmatched: 5. The germline gives CDR1 MNHEY, CDR2 SVGAGI. The CDR3 is 13 amino acids. The DNA of the CDR3 is TGTGCCAGCAAAGGACAGGGAGGCACTGAAGCTTTCTTT. This sequence encodes CASKGQGGTEAFF.

The chain uses TRBV5-5 and TRBJ2-3; D ambiguous. CDR1 is SGHKS and CDR2 is YYEKEE in the germline V gene (reference sequence). Between the trimmed V and J ends, which lost 8 bases and 10 bases, there was a span of 20 bases. The CDR3 totals 13 residues. CDR3 residues: CASTLAEQAAQYF. CDR3 DNA: TGTGCCAGTACGCTTGCCGAGCAGGCCGCGCAGTATTTT. Full variable domain (remainder filled in from reference TRBV5-5 and TRBJ2-3): DAGVTQSPTHLIKTRGQQVTLRCSPISGHKSVSWYQQVLGQGPQFIFQYYEKEERGRGNFPDRFSARQFPNYSSELNVNALLLGDSALYLCASTLAEQAAQYFGPGTRLTVL.

V usage is TRBV28 and J usage is TRBJ1-6; D possibly corresponds to TRBD1 (6 bases). The germline V gene has CDR1 MDHEN and CDR2 SYDVKM. This CDR3 contains 14 residues. The ends were cut back, 3 bases at V and 6 bases at J, with 9 bases in the middle. CDR3 DNA: TGTGCCAGCAGTTTGGGGGGGCTTAATTCACCCCTCCACTTT. Encoded protein: CASSLGGLNSPLHF.

This clone was seen a handful of times. The chain is built from TRBV19 and TRBJ1-2; 9 positions match TRBD1. From germline, CDR1 is LNHDA and CDR2 SQIVND (reference sequence). This CDR3 has 12 amino acids. The V segment lost 9 bases and the J segment 3 bases; nucleotides outside the gene matches: 2. CDR3 amino acids: CASGDRDYGYTF. In nucleotides, the CDR3 is TGTGCCAGCGGGGACAGGGACTATGGCTACACCTTC.

V and J are TRBV18 and TRBJ2-5; TRBD2 matches 7 bases. J gave up 2 bases and V 0 bases, and 3 bases lay outside the gene matches. The CDR3 has 15 amino acids. CDR1 KGHSH and CDR2 LQKENI come from the germline V gene. CDR3 sequence: CASSPPAGSQETQYF. The CDR3, as DNA: TGTGCCAGCTCACCACCAGCGGGATCACAAGAGACCCAGTACTTC.

This clone appeared once. The V call is TRBV29-1, the J call TRBJ2-1; 10 bases line up with TRBD2. CDR1 is SQVTM, CDR2 ANQGSEA, per germline. The junction had 8 bases not matched to a gene; V was cut back by 3 bases and J by 9 bases. This CDR3 has 14 amino acids. The CDR3 region is CSVDPSGGAFEQFF. For the CDR3, the DNA is TGCAGCGTTGATCCCAGCGGGGGGGCCTTTGAGCAGTTCTTC.

The chain employs TRBV28 and TRBJ2-7; 7 nucleotides align to TRBD1. The V and J ends lost 5 bases and 6 bases, in that order; junction bases with no gene match: 7. Germline V gene sequence: CDR1 MDHEN, CDR2 SYDVKM. The CDR3 loop spans 13 amino acids. CDR3 amino acids: CASSPTGVGEQYF. In nucleotides, the CDR3 is TGTGCCAGCAGTCCTACAGGGGTTGGCGAGCAGTACTTC. Using reference TRBV28 and TRBJ2-7 for the parts outside the CDR3, the full variable domain is DVKVTQSSRYLVKRTGEKVFLECVQDMDHENMFWYRQDPGLGLRLIYFSYDVKMKEKGDIPEGYSVSREKKERFSLILESASTNQTSMYLCASSPTGVGEQYFGPGTRLTVT.

The table lists this clone with a few counts. V and J are TRBV28 and TRBJ2-7; TRBD1 matches at 8 bases. V shed 3 bases and J 3 bases; nucleotides not matched to a gene: 7. The CDR3 totals 15 residues. From germline, CDR1 is MDHEN and CDR2 SYDVKM. The CDR3 DNA reads as TGTGCCAGCAGTTTTCAGGGGACAGGAGTCTACGAGCAGTACTTC. Translated: CASSFQGTGVYEQYF.

The chain has TRBV7-9 and TRBJ2-1; 11 positions match TRBD2. Germline V gene sequence: CDR1 SEHNR, CDR2 FQNEAQ (reference sequence). The CDR3 runs 16 residues. Unmatched junction bases numbered 14, after V lost 8 bases and J lost 8 bases. Here the CDR3 reads CASGSNMRGLADEQFF. CDR3 DNA sequence: TGTGCCAGCGGATCGAATATGCGGGGACTAGCGGATGAGCAGTTCTTC.

The rearrangement joins TRBV5-1 to TRBJ2-3; TRBD1 matches 7 bases. This CDR3 spans 14 amino acids. The V and J ends lost 3 bases and 1 base, in that order; junction bases with no gene match: 2. Germline CDR1 reads SGHRS; CDR2 reads YFSETQ. The CDR3 nucleotides read TGCGCCAGCAGCTCTACAGGGGGCACAGATACGCAGTATTTT. This gives the protein CASSSTGGTDTQYF.

V gene TRBV7-9 combines with J gene TRBJ2-2; tentatively, D is TRBD2 (5 bases). This CDR3 is built from 15 residues. Germline-derived CDR1 and CDR2 are SEHNR and FQNEAQ (reference sequence). Trimming removed 0 bases at V and 1 base at J, with 6 bases between. The CDR3 is CASSLASGNTGELFF. The CDR3 bases are TGTGCCAGCAGCTTAGCCAGCGGGAACACCGGGGAGCTGTTTTTT. The complete variable domain, with remaining parts taken from reference TRBV7-9 and TRBJ2-2, reads DTGVSQNPRHKITKRGQNVTFRCDPISEHNRLYWYRQTLGQGPEFLTYFQNEAQLEKSRLLSDRFSAERPKGSFSTLEIQRTEQGDSAMYLCASSLASGNTGELFFGEGSRLTVL.

The genes are TRBV18 and TRBJ1-1, with D maybe TRBD1 (5 bases). Between the trimmed V and J ends, which lost 8 bases and 1 base, there was a span of 11 bases. The CDR3 sequence is 13 residues long. Germline V CDR1 and CDR2: KGHSH, LQKENI. The CDR3 nucleotides are TGTGCCAGCGCGGGACGCTCGAACACTGAAGCTTTCTTT. Its protein is CASAGRSNTEAFF. The variable domain in full, completed from reference TRBV18 and TRBJ1-1, reads NAGVMQNPRHLVRRRGQEARLRCSPMKGHSHVYWYRQLPEEGLKFMVYLQKENIIDESGMPKERFSAEFPKEGPSILRIQQVVRGDSAAYFCASAGRSNTEAFFGQGTRLTVV.

V gene TRBV6-6 combines with J gene TRBJ1-4; the D gene is possibly TRBD1 (6 bases). The CDR3 extends over 14 amino acids. CDR1 is MNHNY and CDR2 is SVGAGI in the germline V gene (reference sequence). Trimming left V 7 bases short and J 3 bases short, with 12 bases between. The CDR3 here is CASNHRAANEKLFF. The CDR3 DNA sequence: TGTGCCAGCAACCACAGGGCTGCTAATGAAAAACTGTTTTTT.